A selection of T cell receptor beta chains follows, all from one sample in a study of T-cell reconstitution after alpha-beta-depleted transplantation in children. MiXCR, applied by TCRdb to the PCR reads, yields one record per CDR3 protein. The sample gives around 490,000 distinct CDR3 sequences, around 10% of which show up once; roughly 15% is in the top ten. The material sequenced was PBMCs, mostly from graft donor cells, taken 180 days after TCRalphabeta/CD19-depleted stem cell transplant. All receptors derive from a female patient aged 2-10 years who had a stem cell transplant for aplastic anemia, so the T cells may come from the graft donor. CDR3s include the opening cysteine and the closing phenylalanine or tryptophan. D genes are given only for firm matches. Rows give clone size only sometimes, using once, few, many, or a class for an expanded clone.

v_call	d_call	j_call	clone_size	cdr3_nt	cdr3_aa
TRBV10-3	NA	TRBJ1-5	few	TGTGCCATCAGTACGGGAGAGTTACCGGGTGGCAATCAGCCCCAGCATTTT	CAISTGELPGGNQPQHF
TRBV9	NA	TRBJ2-2	NA	TGTGCCAGCAGCGAGCGGATTAACACCGGGGAGCTGTTTTTT	CASSERINTGELFF
TRBV7-2	NA	TRBJ1-1	NA	TGTGCCAGCAGACCTGGGCGGGGTGGAAACACTGAAGCTTTCTTT	CASRPGRGGNTEAFF
TRBV7-2	NA	TRBJ1-5	many	TGTGCCAGCAGCTCCGATATCCAGCCCCAGCATTTT	CASSSDIQPQHF
TRBV4-3	TRBD2	TRBJ2-3	NA	TGCGCCAGCAGCCTGGACGCTAGCGGGAGACCAGATACGCAGTATTTT	CASSLDASGRPDTQYF
TRBV12-3/TRBV12-4	NA	TRBJ2-2	many	TGTGCCAGCAGTGACCGGAGGGCGAACACCGGGGAGCTGTTTTTT	CASSDRRANTGELFF
TRBV29-1	TRBD1	TRBJ2-7	many	TGCAGCGTTGAAGGACAGGGCTCTACGTCCTACGAGCAGTACTTC	CSVEGQGSTSYEQYF
TRBV12-3/TRBV12-4	TRBD1	TRBJ1-1	many	TGTGCCAGCAGTTGGGGGACAGCCATGAACACTGAAGCTTTCTTT	CASSWGTAMNTEAFF
TRBV12-3/TRBV12-4	NA	TRBJ2-1	many	TGTGCCAGCAGTTCATACAGGGTCCCCTACAATGAGCAGTTCTTC	CASSSYRVPYNEQFF
TRBV15	NA	TRBJ1-5	few	TGTGCCACCAGCAGCCCGGGACAAAGACCCAATCAGCCCCAGCATTTT	CATSSPGQRPNQPQHF
TRBV5-4	NA	TRBJ1-4	NA	TGTGCCAGCAGCTTGGTTGGGGGTGAAAAACTGTTTTTT	CASSLVGGEKLFF
TRBV12-3/TRBV12-4	NA	TRBJ1-5	few	TGTGCCAGCAGTTTAGAGCTCCAGCCCCAGCATTTT	CASSLELQPQHF
TRBV20-1	NA	TRBJ2-1	NA	TGCAGTGCTAGGGGGGTAGAGGTCTACAATGAGCAGTTCTTC	CSARGVEVYNEQFF
TRBV2	TRBD2	TRBJ2-3	few	TGTGCCAGCAGTGAATTCCGGGGGGGAGATACGCAGTATTTT	CASSEFRGGDTQYF
TRBV12-3/TRBV12-4	NA	TRBJ2-7	NA	TGTGCCAGCAGTCCGGGACTCCAGCCGGAGCAGTACTTC	CASSPGLQPEQYF
TRBV18	NA	TRBJ2-7	many	TGTGCCAGCTCGCCCCGGGACTACGAGCAGTACTTC	CASSPRDYEQYF
TRBV20-1	TRBD1	TRBJ2-1	many	TGCAGTGCCAGGACGGACAGGCCTAATGAGCAGTTCTTC	CSARTDRPNEQFF
TRBV28	NA	TRBJ1-6	NA	TGTGCCACCATCCGGGGAACAGGGTATAATTCACCCCTCCACTTT	CATIRGTGYNSPLHF
TRBV7-9	NA	TRBJ2-7	few	TGTGCCAGCAGCCCCCGGGCGGGACACGAGCAGTACTTC	CASSPRAGHEQYF
TRBV28	NA	TRBJ1-2	few	TGTGCCAGCCTCTCCAGGGTTACTAACTATGGCTACACCTTC	CASLSRVTNYGYTF
TRBV6-6	NA	TRBJ2-7	few	TGTGCCAGCAGTTACACAGGGCCCTACGAGCAGTACTTC	CASSYTGPYEQYF
TRBV25-1	TRBD1	TRBJ1-2	few	TGTGCCAGCAGTGTCCCAGGGGGCTTTGGCTACACCTTC	CASSVPGGFGYTF
TRBV6-2/TRBV6-3	NA	TRBJ2-2	NA	TGTGCCAGCAGTTACCATATCGGGGAGCTGTTTTTT	CASSYHIGELFF
TRBV9	TRBD2	TRBJ2-3	NA	TGTGCCAGCAGCGCAAATGCGCGGGAGATGGCAGATACGCAGTATTTT	CASSANAREMADTQYF
TRBV15	NA	TRBJ1-2	NA	TGTGCCACCAGCCGACCGGGACAAGCCCTCTATGGCTACACCTTC	CATSRPGQALYGYTF
TRBV14	TRBD2	TRBJ2-2	few	TGTGCCAGCAGCCAAGGACTAGCGGTGTTCACCGGGGAGCTGTTTTTT	CASSQGLAVFTGELFF
TRBV6-2/TRBV6-3	NA	TRBJ2-4	NA	TGTGCCAGCAAAAAATGGGGCCAAGCGGAAAACATTCAGTACTTC	CASKKWGQAENIQYF
TRBV7-9	NA	TRBJ1-1	NA	TGTGCCAGCAGCCCTGGGGTGATGAACACTGAAGCTTTCTTT	CASSPGVMNTEAFF
TRBV5-4	NA	TRBJ2-5	NA	TGTGCCAGCAGCCCTGGGATGGAGGAGACCCAGTACTTC	CASSPGMEETQYF
TRBV4-3	NA	TRBJ1-6	few	TGCGCCAGCAGCCAAGATCTCAAGTGGCCAGGGTCAAATTCACCCCTCCACTTT	CASSQDLKWPGSNSPLHF
TRBV7-2	NA	TRBJ1-5	few	TGTGCCAGCAGCCCCTGGGGGGATAATCAGCCCCAGCATTTT	CASSPWGDNQPQHF
TRBV20-1	NA	TRBJ2-5	NA	TGCAGTACGTCAACCAGGATAGAGACCCAGTACTTC	CSTSTRIETQYF
TRBV25-1	TRBD1	TRBJ1-2	NA	TGTGCCAGCAGTGAATCGGCACCGGGACAGGGCAGCTATGGCTACACCTTC	CASSESAPGQGSYGYTF
TRBV7-8	NA	TRBJ2-2	few	TGTGCCAGCAGCCCGCGTTGGGGAGAGACCGGGGAGCTGTTTTTT	CASSPRWGETGELFF
TRBV10-3	TRBD2	TRBJ2-1	few	TGTGCCATCAGTGAAGGGATAGCGGGGGGTAATTCCTACAATGAGCAGTTCTTC	CAISEGIAGGNSYNEQFF
TRBV7-2	NA	TRBJ2-3	once	TGTGCCAGCAGCTTACGACTTCCACTCTCTAGCACAGATACGCAGTATTTT	CASSLRLPLSSTDTQYF
TRBV5-1	NA	TRBJ1-1	many	TGCGCCAGCAGCGGGGGTCTTAACACTGAAGCTTTCTTT	CASSGGLNTEAFF
TRBV10-3	NA	TRBJ2-5	many	TGTGCCATCAGTGAACCTGCGGGGGAGACCCAGTACTTC	CAISEPAGETQYF
TRBV3-1	NA	TRBJ2-7	few	TGTGCCAGCAGCTCCCGATCAGTCTACGAGCAGTACTTC	CASSSRSVYEQYF
TRBV7-2	TRBD2	TRBJ2-5	few	TGTGCCAGCAGCTTATGGACTAGCGGGAGCGTTGAGACCCAGTACTTC	CASSLWTSGSVETQYF
TRBV5-1	TRBD2	TRBJ2-3	NA	TGCGCCAGCAGCAGAATGACTAGCGGGAGCTCAGATACGCAGTATTTT	CASSRMTSGSSDTQYF
TRBV6-5	NA	TRBJ1-1	once	TGTGCCAGCAGTTTATGGGGGAAAGGGCTTATGAACACTGAAGCTTTCTTT	CASSLWGKGLMNTEAFF
TRBV4-3	TRBD2	TRBJ2-5	few	TGCGCCAGCAGCCAAGATTGGGCAGCGGGAGGGCGAGAGACCCAGTACTTC	CASSQDWAAGGRETQYF
TRBV4-3	NA	TRBJ2-1	NA	TGCGCCAGCAGCCAAGCCCGGGACCTAACCTCGGATGAGCAGTTCTTC	CASSQARDLTSDEQFF
TRBV11-3	TRBD2	TRBJ2-3	few	TGTGCCAGCAGCTACTGGGGACTAGCGGGAGCAGATACGCAGTATTTT	CASSYWGLAGADTQYF
TRBV29-1	NA	TRBJ1-2	few	TGCAGCGTTGAAGGGTCCTCTAACTATGGCTACACCTTC	CSVEGSSNYGYTF
TRBV20-1	NA	TRBJ2-1	NA	TGCAGTGCTAGATTCCCGGGAGCCTACAATGAGCAGTTCTTC	CSARFPGAYNEQFF
TRBV7-8	NA	TRBJ1-5	NA	TGTGCCAGCAGCTTTCGTTCGGTCCGGGAGCCCCAGCATTTT	CASSFRSVREPQHF
TRBV29-1	NA	TRBJ2-5	few	TGCAGCGTTGAGGGGCGGGGTAGTAACCAAGAGACCCAGTACTTC	CSVEGRGSNQETQYF
TRBV2	NA	TRBJ2-4	NA	TGTGCCAGCGGGGGAGACCAGCGGGTAGCCAAAAACATTCAGTACTTC	CASGGDQRVAKNIQYF
TRBV6-1	NA	TRBJ2-2	NA	TGTGCCAGCAGACAGGGTACGAACACCGGGGAGCTGTTTTTT	CASRQGTNTGELFF
TRBV19	TRBD1	TRBJ1-5	NA	TGTGCCAGTAGTGGAGGGACAGGAAGGGGCTCGAATCAGCCCCAGCATTTT	CASSGGTGRGSNQPQHF
TRBV12-3/TRBV12-4	TRBD1	TRBJ1-1	few	TGTGCCAGCAGCAAAACCGGGACAGGGGCAATGAACACTGAAGCTTTCTTT	CASSKTGTGAMNTEAFF
TRBV20-1	NA	TRBJ2-5	many	TGCAGTGCTAGTGCCGGGTACCAAGAGACCCAGTACTTC	CSASAGYQETQYF
TRBV20-1	TRBD1	TRBJ1-5	many	TGCAGTGCCAGGAGAGGTGCAGGGGGCTTTCAGCCCCAGCATTTT	CSARRGAGGFQPQHF